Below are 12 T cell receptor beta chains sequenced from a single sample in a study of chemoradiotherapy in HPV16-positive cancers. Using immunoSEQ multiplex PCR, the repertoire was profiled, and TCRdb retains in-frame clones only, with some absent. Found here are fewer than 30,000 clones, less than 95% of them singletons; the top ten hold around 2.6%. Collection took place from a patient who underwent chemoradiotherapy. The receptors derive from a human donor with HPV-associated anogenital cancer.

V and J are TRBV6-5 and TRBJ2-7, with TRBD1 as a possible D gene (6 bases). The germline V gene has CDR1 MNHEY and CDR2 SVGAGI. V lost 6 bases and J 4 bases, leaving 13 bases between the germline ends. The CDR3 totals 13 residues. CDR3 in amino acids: CASSLVGGYEQYF. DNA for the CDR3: TGTGCCAGCAGCCTCGTAGGGGGTTACGAGCAGTACTTC.

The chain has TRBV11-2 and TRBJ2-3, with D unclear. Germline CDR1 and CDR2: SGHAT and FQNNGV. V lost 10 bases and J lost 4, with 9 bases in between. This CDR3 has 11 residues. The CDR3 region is CATTQADTQYF. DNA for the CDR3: TGTGCCACCACCCAGGCAGATACGCAGTATTTT.

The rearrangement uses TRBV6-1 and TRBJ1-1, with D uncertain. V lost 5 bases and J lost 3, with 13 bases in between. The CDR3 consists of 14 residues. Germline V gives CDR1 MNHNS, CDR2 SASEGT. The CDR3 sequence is CASSRLLADTEAFF. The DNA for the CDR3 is TGTGCCAGCAGTCGGCTGCTTGCGGACACTGAAGCTTTCTTT.

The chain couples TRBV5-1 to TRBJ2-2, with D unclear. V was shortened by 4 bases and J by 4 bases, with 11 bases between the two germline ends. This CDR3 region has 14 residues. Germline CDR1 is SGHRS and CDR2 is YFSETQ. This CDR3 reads CASSPDPATGELFF. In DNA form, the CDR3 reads TGCGCCAGCAGCCCCGACCCGGCCACCGGGGAGCTGTTTTTT.

The CDR3 protein is CSVAGGIRMEQYF. The CDR3 DNA sequence: TGCAGCGTGGCGGGGGGAATACGCATGGAGCAGTACTTC. The V and J genes are TRBV29-1 and TRBJ2-7; 8 bases are a match to TRBD2. V gave up 6 bases and J gave up 7 bases; unmatched junction bases: 11. CDR3 length equals 13 residues. CDR1 is SQVTM and CDR2 is ANQGSEA in the germline V gene.

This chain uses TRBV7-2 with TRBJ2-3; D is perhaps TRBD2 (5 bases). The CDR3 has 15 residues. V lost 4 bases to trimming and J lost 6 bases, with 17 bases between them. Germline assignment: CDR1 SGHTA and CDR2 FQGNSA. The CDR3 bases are TGTGCCAGCAGCTCCCAGCCGCGCGGCGGGGATACGCAGTATTTT. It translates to CASSSQPRGGDTQYF. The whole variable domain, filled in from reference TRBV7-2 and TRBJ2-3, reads GAGVSQSPSNKVTEKGKDVELRCDPISGHTALYWYRQSLGQGLEFLIYFQGNSAPDKSGLPSDRFSAERTGGSVSTLTIQRTQQEDSAVYLCASSSQPRGGDTQYFGPGTRLTVL.

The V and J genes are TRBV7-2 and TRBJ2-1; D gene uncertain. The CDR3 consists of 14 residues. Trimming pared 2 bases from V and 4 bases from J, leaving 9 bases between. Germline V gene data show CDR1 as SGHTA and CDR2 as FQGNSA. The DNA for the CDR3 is TGTGCCAGCAGCTTATTTGAGTTTTACAATGAGCAGTTCTTC. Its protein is CASSLFEFYNEQFF.

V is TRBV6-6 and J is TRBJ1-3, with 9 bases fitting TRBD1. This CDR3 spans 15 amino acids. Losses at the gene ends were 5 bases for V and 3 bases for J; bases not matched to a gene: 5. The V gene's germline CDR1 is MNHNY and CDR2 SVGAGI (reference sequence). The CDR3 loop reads CASSDRTGDGNTIYF. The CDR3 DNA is TGTGCCAGCAGTGACAGGACAGGGGATGGAAACACCATATATTTT.

The CDR3: CASQGSGANVLTF. DNA for the CDR3: TGTGCCTCACAGGGTTCTGGGGCCAACGTCCTGACTTTC. V and J are TRBV30 and TRBJ2-6, with TRBD1 as a possible D gene (6 bases). V dropped 7 bases and J dropped 1 base, with 8 bases sitting between them. This CDR3 is built from 13 residues. Germline V gives CDR1 GTSNPN, CDR2 SVGIG (reference sequence). Full variable domain (rest looked up from reference TRBV30 and TRBJ2-6): SQTIHQWPATLVQPVGSPLSLECTVEGTSNPNLYWYRQAAGRGLQLLFYSVGIGQISSEVPQNLSASRPQDRQFILSSKKLLLSDSGFYLCASQGSGANVLTFGAGSRLTVL.

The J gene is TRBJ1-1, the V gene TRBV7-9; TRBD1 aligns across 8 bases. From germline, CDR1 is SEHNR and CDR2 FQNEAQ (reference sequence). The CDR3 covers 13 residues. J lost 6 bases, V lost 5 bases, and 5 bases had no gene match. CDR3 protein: CASSNQGAAEAFF. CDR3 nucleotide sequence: TGTGCCAGCAGCAATCAGGGGGCGGCTGAAGCTTTCTTT.

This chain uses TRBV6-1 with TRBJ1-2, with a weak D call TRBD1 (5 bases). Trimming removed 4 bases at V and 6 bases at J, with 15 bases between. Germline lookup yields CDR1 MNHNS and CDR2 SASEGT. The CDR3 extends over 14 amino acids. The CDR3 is CASSVLWGEDGYTF. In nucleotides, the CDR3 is TGTGCCAGCAGTGTACTGTGGGGCGAGGATGGCTACACCTTC.

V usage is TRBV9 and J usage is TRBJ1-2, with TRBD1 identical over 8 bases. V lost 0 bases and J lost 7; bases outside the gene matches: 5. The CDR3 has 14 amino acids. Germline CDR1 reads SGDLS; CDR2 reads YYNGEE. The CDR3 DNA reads TGTGCCAGCAGCGTAGATGGGACAGGTCGTGGCTACACCTTC. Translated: CASSVDGTGRGYTF.